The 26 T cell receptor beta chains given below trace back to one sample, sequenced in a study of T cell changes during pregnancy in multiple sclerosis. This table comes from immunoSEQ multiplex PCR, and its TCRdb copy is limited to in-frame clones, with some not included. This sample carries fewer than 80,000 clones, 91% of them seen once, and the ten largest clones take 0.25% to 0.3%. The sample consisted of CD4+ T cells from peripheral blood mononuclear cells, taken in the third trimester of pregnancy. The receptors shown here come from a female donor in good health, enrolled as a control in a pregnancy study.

The CDR3 DNA follows: TGTGCCAGCAGGGGGACTCTCCTAGCCAAAAACATTCAGTACTTC. It specifies CASRGTLLAKNIQYF. V gene TRBV2 combines with J gene TRBJ2-4; D perhaps matches TRBD2 (6 bases). The CDR3 totals 15 residues. V lost 6 bases, J lost 0 bases, and 12 bases lay in between. CDR1 and CDR2 (germline): SNHLY, FYNNEI.

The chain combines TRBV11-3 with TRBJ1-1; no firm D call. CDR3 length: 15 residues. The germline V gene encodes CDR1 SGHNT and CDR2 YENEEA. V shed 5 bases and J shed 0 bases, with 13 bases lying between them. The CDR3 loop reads CASSPRGGMNTEAFF. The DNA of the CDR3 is TGTGCCAGCAGCCCACGGGGAGGGATGAACACTGAAGCTTTCTTT.

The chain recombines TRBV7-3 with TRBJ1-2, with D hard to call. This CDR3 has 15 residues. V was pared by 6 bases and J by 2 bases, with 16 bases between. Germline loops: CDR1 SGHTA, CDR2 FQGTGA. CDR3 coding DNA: TGTGCCAGCAGTTCAACTTCGGGGTTCAACTATGGCTACACCTTC. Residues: CASSSTSGFNYGYTF.

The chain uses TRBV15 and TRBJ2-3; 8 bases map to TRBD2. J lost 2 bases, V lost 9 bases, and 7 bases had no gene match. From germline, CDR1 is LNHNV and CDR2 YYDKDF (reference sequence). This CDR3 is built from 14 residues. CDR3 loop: CATAGGGYTDTQYF. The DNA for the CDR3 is TGTGCCACTGCCGGGGGGGGGTACACAGATACGCAGTATTTT.

The DNA for the CDR3 is TGTGCCAAAAAGGTGGGGGAGGGGTATGGCTACACCTTC. Translated, it gives CAKKVGEGYGYTF. The rearrangement uses TRBV7-2 and TRBJ1-2; a possible D gene is TRBD1 (5 bases). Trimming removed 10 bases at V and 5 bases at J, with 17 bases between. The germline gives CDR1 SGHTA, CDR2 FQGNSA. The CDR3 runs to 13 residues.

CDR3 residues: CASSGAGTFQETQYF. As DNA, the CDR3 is TGTGCCAGCAGCGGAGCCGGGACTTTCCAAGAGACCCAGTACTTC. V gene TRBV5-4 combines with J gene TRBJ2-5; possible D gene TRBD2, 6 bases. Trimming left V 4 bases short and J 1 base short, with 14 bases between. Per germline, CDR1 SGHNT and CDR2 YYREEE (reference sequence). The CDR3 runs to 15 residues.

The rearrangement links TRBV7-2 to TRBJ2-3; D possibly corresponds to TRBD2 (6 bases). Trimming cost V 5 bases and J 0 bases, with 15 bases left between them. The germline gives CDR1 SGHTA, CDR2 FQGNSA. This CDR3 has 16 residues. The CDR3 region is CASSLDGGASTDTQYF. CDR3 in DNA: TGTGCCAGCAGCCTTGACGGGGGAGCTAGCACAGATACGCAGTATTTT. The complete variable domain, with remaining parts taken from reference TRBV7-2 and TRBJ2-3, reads GAGVSQSPSNKVTEKGKDVELRCDPISGHTALYWYRQSLGQGLEFLIYFQGNSAPDKSGLPSDRFSAERTGGSVSTLTIQRTQQEDSAVYLCASSLDGGASTDTQYFGPGTRLTVL.

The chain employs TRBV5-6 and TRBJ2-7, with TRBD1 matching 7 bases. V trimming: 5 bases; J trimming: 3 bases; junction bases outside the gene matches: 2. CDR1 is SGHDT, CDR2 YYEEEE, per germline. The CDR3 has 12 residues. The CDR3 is CASRHRGYEQYF. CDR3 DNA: TGTGCCAGCAGACACAGGGGCTACGAGCAGTACTTC. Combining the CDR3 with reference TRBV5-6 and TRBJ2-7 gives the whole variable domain DAGVTQSPTHLIKTRGQQVTLRCSPKSGHDTVSWYQQALGQGPQFIFQYYEEEERQRGNFPDRFSGHQFPNYSSELNVNALLLGDSALYLCASRHRGYEQYFGPGTRLTVT.

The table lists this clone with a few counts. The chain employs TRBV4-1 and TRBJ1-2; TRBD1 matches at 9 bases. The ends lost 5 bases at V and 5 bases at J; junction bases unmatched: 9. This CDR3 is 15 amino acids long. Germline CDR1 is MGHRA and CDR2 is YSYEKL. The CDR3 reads CASSDRGQGSYGYTF. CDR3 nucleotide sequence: TGCGCCAGCAGCGACAGAGGACAGGGGTCTTATGGCTACACCTTC.

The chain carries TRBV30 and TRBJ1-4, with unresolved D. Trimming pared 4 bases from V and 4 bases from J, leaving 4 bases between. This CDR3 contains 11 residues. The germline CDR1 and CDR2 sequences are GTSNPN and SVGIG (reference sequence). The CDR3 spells CAWTVNEKLFF. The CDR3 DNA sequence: TGTGCCTGGACAGTTAATGAAAAACTGTTTTTT.

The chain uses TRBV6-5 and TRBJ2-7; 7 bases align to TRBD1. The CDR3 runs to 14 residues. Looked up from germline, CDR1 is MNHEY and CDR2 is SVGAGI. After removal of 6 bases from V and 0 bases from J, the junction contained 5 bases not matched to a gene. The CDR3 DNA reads TGTGCCAGCAGAGACAGGGTAAGCTCCTACGAGCAGTACTTC. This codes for CASRDRVSSYEQYF.

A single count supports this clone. The CDR3 sequence: CASRSGTGTDTQYF. CDR3 nucleotides: TGTGCCAGCAGGTCCGGGACTGGCACAGATACGCAGTATTTT. This rearrangement joins TRBV2 to TRBJ2-3; maybe TRBD2 (6 bases). V was clipped by 6 bases and J by 1 base, with 11 bases between them. Germline loops: CDR1 SNHLY, CDR2 FYNNEI. CDR3 length: 14 residues.

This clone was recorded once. This CDR3 is CASSQVGQGDYGYTF. CDR3 nucleotides: TGTGCCAGCAGCCAAGTGGGACAGGGGGACTATGGCTACACCTTC. V is TRBV4-2 and J is TRBJ1-2; 11 nucleotides align to TRBD1. The germline CDR1 and CDR2 sequences are LGHNA and YNFKEQ. With V trimmed by 1 base and J by 3 bases, 1 base remained unmatched. This CDR3 is built from 15 residues.

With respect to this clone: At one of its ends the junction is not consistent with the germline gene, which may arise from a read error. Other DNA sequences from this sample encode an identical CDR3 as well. DNA of the CDR3: TGTGCCAGCTCACCGGGTTTGGCTGGGACAGGGAGTAATTCGCCCCTCCACTTT. Its translation is CASSPGLAGTGSNSPLHF. The chain uses TRBV18 and TRBJ1-6; TRBD1 matches 9 bases. The CDR3 contains 18 residues. Per the germline V gene, CDR1 is KGHSH and CDR2 is LQKENI.

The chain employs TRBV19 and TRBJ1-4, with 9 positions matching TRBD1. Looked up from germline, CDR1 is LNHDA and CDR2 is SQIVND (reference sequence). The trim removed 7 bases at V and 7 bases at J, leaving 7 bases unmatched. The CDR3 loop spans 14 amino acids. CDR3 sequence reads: CASNRDRDREKLFF. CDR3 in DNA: TGTGCCAGTAATAGGGACAGGGATCGTGAAAAACTGTTTTTT.

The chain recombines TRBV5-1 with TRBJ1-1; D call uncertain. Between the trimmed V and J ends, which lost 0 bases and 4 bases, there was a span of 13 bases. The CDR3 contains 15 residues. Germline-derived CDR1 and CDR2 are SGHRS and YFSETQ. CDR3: CASSLDRVFSTEAFF. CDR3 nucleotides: TGCGCCAGCAGCTTGGATCGGGTGTTCAGCACTGAAGCTTTCTTT.

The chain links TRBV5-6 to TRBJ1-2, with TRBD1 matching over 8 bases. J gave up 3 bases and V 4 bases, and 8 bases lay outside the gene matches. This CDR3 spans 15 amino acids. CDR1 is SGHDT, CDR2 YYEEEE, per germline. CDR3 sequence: CASSMGTGRDYGYTF. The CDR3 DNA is TGTGCCAGCAGCATGGGGACAGGACGCGACTATGGCTACACCTTC.

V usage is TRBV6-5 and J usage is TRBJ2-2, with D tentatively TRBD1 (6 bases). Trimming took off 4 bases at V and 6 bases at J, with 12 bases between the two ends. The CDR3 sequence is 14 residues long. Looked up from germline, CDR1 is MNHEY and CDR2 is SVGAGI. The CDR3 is CASSSVQGSGELFF. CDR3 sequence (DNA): TGTGCCAGCAGTTCCGTACAGGGATCCGGGGAGCTGTTTTTT.

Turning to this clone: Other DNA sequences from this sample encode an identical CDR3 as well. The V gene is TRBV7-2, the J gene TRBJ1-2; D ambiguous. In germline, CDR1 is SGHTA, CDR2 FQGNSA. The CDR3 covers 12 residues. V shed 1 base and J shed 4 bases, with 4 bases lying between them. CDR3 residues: CASSLDSYGYTF. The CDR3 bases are TGTGCCAGCAGCTTAGACAGCTATGGCTACACCTTC. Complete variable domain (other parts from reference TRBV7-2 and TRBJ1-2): GAGVSQSPSNKVTEKGKDVELRCDPISGHTALYWYRQSLGQGLEFLIYFQGNSAPDKSGLPSDRFSAERTGGSVSTLTIQRTQQEDSAVYLCASSLDSYGYTFGSGTRLTVV.

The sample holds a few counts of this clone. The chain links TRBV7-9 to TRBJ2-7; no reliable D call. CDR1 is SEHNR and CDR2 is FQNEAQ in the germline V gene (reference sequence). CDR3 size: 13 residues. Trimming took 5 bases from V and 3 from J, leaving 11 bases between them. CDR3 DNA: TGTGCCAGCAGCGTCGACACCGACTACGAGCAGTACTTC. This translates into CASSVDTDYEQYF.

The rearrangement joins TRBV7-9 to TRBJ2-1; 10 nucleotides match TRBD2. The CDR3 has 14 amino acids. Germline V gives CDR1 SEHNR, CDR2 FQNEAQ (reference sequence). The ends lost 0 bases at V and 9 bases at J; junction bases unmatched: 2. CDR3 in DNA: TGTGCCAGCAGCTTAGCTAGCGGGGGGAGTGAGCAGTTCTTC. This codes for CASSLASGGSEQFF.

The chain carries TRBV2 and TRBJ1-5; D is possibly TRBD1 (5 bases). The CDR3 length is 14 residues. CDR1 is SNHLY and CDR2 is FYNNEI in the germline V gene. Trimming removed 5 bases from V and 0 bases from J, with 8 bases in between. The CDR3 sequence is CASSYTGSNQPQHF. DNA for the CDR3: TGTGCCAGCAGTTATACAGGTAGCAATCAGCCCCAGCATTTT.

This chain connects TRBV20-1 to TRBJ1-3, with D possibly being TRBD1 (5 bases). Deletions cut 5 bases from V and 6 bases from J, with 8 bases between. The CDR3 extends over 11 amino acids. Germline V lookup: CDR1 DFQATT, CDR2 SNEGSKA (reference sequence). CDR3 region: CSAEGENTIYF. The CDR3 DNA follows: TGCAGTGCTGAAGGGGAAAACACCATATATTTT.

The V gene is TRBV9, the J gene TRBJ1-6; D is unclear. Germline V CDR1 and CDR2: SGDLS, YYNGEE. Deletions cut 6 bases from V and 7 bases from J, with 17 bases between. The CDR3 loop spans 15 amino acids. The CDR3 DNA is TGTGCCAGCACCCCTAGGCCGGATACCAATTCACCCCTCCACTTT. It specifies CASTPRPDTNSPLHF.

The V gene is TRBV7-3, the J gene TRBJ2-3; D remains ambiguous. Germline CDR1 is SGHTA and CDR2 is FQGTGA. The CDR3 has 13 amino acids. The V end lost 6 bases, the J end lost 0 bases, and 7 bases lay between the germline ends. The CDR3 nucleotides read TGTGCCAGCAGTCGAGCGAGCACAGATACGCAGTATTTT. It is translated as CASSRASTDTQYF.

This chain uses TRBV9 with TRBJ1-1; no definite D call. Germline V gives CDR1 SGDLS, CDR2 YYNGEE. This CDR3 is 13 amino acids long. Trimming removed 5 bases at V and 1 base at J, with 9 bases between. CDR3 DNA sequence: TGTGCCAGCAGTTGGAGGCAGAACACTGAAGCTTTCTTT. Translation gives CASSWRQNTEAFF.